The 23 T cell receptor beta chains presented below share a single source sample, sequenced in a study of cytomegalovirus exposure and HLA in healthy donors. It was with 60 Vbeta and 13 Jbeta primers that the PCR ran. The data were produced by immunoSEQ multiplex PCR, yet TCRdb's version contains in-frame clones alone and is incomplete. This sample yields about 98,000 clones, of which roughly 70% are seen a single time; approximately 1.8% belongs to the top ten. Material for sequencing was PBMCs. The receptors derive from a male donor in good health and CMV-seronegative.

This rearrangement joins TRBV2 to TRBJ1-2; D call uncertain. Germline V lookup: CDR1 SNHLY, CDR2 FYNNEI. This CDR3 spans 15 amino acids. V was shortened by 0 bases and J by 4 bases, with 12 bases between the two germline ends. The CDR3 sequence: CASSEAGGPGYGYTF. In nucleotides, the CDR3 is TGTGCCAGCAGTGAAGCGGGAGGGCCCGGCTATGGCTACACCTTC.

A few counts support this clone. The V and J genes are TRBV9 and TRBJ2-1, with a possible D match to TRBD2 (5 bases). CDR1 and CDR2 (germline): SGDLS, YYNGEE. CDR3 length: 15 amino acids. The V gene lost 0 bases and the J gene lost 3 bases, with 10 bases spanning the gap. The CDR3 is CASSVVEVLYNEQFF. CDR3 nucleotides: TGTGCCAGCAGCGTAGTGGAGGTCCTCTACAATGAGCAGTTCTTC.

The CDR3 region has the DNA TGTGCCAGCAGGATCAGAGGGAACTACCCGAACACCGGGGAGCTGTTTTTT. Protein: CASRIRGNYPNTGELFF. The V and J genes are TRBV7-3 and TRBJ2-2; the D gene is possibly TRBD2 (5 bases). The CDR3 is 17 residues long. Per germline, CDR1 SGHTA and CDR2 FQGTGA. V was trimmed by 6 bases and J by 0 bases, leaving 17 bases between them.

The genes are TRBV30 and TRBJ1-2, with 9 bases fitting TRBD1. CDR1 GTSNPN and CDR2 SVGIG come from the germline V gene (reference sequence). Germline trimming cut 0 bases from V and 10 bases from J; bases unmatched to any gene: 6. The CDR3 loop spans 13 amino acids. The CDR3 is CAWSVGDRVPYTF. CDR3 in DNA: TGTGCCTGGAGTGTAGGGGACAGGGTCCCCTACACCTTC.

There are a few counts of this clone. The V and J genes are TRBV7-9 and TRBJ2-1, with a possible D match to TRBD2 (7 bases). The germline V gene has CDR1 SEHNR and CDR2 FQNEAQ (reference sequence). With 5 bases removed from V and 5 bases from J, the gap between germline ends came to 19 bases. The CDR3 runs to 16 residues. Written as DNA, the CDR3 is TGTGCCAGCAGCCCAGGGGCGCGGGAGCTCGACAATGAGCAGTTCTTC. Its protein is CASSPGARELDNEQFF.

The table lists this clone with a few counts. This CDR3 is CAWSGPRQGMETQYF. The CDR3, as DNA: TGTGCCTGGAGTGGCCCGAGGCAGGGGATGGAGACCCAGTACTTC. V gene TRBV30 combines with J gene TRBJ2-5; possible D gene TRBD1, 6 bases. CDR3 length equals 15 residues. CDR1 is GTSNPN, CDR2 SVGIG, per germline (reference sequence). With 1 base removed from V and 5 bases from J, the gap between germline ends came to 17 bases.

This clone was counted only a few times. V usage is TRBV7-8 and J usage is TRBJ2-7; the D gene is possibly TRBD2 (7 bases). There are 15 residues in the CDR3. Trimming shortened V by 1 base and J by 4 bases, and 14 bases separated the two germline ends. Germline loops: CDR1 SGHVS, CDR2 FQNEAQ. CDR3 DNA sequence: TGTGCCAGCAGCTTAGTGGGGGGGCAGAGGTACGAGCAGTACTTC. Its protein product is CASSLVGGQRYEQYF.

The V call is TRBV2, the J call TRBJ2-7, with 12 bases matching TRBD1. Germline trimming cut 6 bases from V and 4 bases from J; bases unmatched to any gene: 4. CDR1 is SNHLY and CDR2 is FYNNEI in the germline V gene. The CDR3 totals 14 residues. The CDR3 spells CASSPGQGAYEQYF. Here the CDR3 DNA reads TGTGCCAGCAGCCCGGGACAGGGGGCTTACGAGCAGTACTTC.

CDR3 sequence: CASSYDGQGGLEQYF. The DNA for the CDR3 is TGTGCCAGCAGCTACGACGGACAGGGTGGGCTCGAGCAGTACTTC. This rearrangement joins TRBV7-9 to TRBJ2-7; 8 bases match TRBD1. V dropped 4 bases and J dropped 6; count of bases not matched to a gene: 11. The CDR3 spans 15 residues. Germline V gene lookup returns CDR1 SEHNR and CDR2 FQNEAQ (reference sequence).

This rearrangement joins TRBV4-1 to TRBJ2-7, with D perhaps TRBD2 (5 bases). The CDR3 consists of 15 residues. The V end lost 1 base, the J end lost 0 bases, and 10 bases lay between the germline ends. Germline CDR1 is MGHRA and CDR2 is YSYEKL. The DNA of the CDR3 is TGCGCCAGCAGCCAAGGGACTCAAAGCTCCTACGAGCAGTACTTC. This sequence encodes CASSQGTQSSYEQYF.

The rearrangement joins TRBV9 to TRBJ2-3; 11 nucleotides line up with TRBD1. This CDR3 is built from 15 residues. Germline V lookup: CDR1 SGDLS, CDR2 YYNGEE. The J segment lost 3 bases and the V segment lost 2 bases, leaving 2 bases of the junction unmatched. In nucleotides, the CDR3 is TGTGCCAGCAGCGTGGACAGGGGGCAAACAGATACGCAGTATTTT. This codes for CASSVDRGQTDTQYF.

The J gene is TRBJ2-5, the V gene TRBV25-1; 9 nucleotides line up with TRBD1. Germline trimming cut 5 bases from V and 2 bases from J; bases unmatched to any gene: 9. Germline assignment: CDR1 MGHDK and CDR2 SYGVNS. The CDR3 sequence is 16 residues long. CDR3 region: CASSNPGTGSQETQYF. In DNA, the CDR3 is TGTGCCAGCAGTAATCCCGGGACAGGGTCACAAGAGACCCAGTACTTC.

The sample holds a few counts of this clone. The rearrangement uses TRBV7-6 and TRBJ2-7; 7 bases fit TRBD2. The CDR3 runs 14 residues. Germline V CDR1 and CDR2: SGHVS, FNYEAQ. Losses at the gene ends were 2 bases for V and 4 bases for J; bases not matched to a gene: 5. The CDR3 DNA reads as TGTGCCAGCAGCTTATGGGGGGAGGGTTACGAGCAGTACTTC. It yields the protein CASSLWGEGYEQYF.

J is TRBJ2-7 and V is TRBV4-3, with 12 bases lining up with TRBD2. The CDR3 has 16 residues. The V segment lost 1 base and the J segment 4 bases; nucleotides outside the gene matches: 5. Germline CDR1 LGHNA, CDR2 YSLEER. CDR3 sequence (DNA): TGCGCCAGCAGCCAAGGCGGACTAGCGGGAAGGTACGAGCAGTACTTC. Its protein is CASSQGGLAGRYEQYF.

The chain uses TRBV6-1 and TRBJ2-7; perhaps TRBD2 as D (7 bases). The CDR3 has 16 amino acids. The V gene lost 3 bases and the J gene lost 0 bases, with 15 bases spanning the gap. CDR1 and CDR2 from the germline V gene are MNHNS and SASEGT. DNA of the CDR3: TGTGCCAGCAGTGATCGAGGGGGGGAGAACTCCTACGAGCAGTACTTC. Amino acid sequence: CASSDRGGENSYEQYF.

J is TRBJ2-7 and V is TRBV6-6, with 7 positions matching TRBD2. Germline values: CDR1 MNHNY, CDR2 SVGAGI (reference sequence). With 2 bases clipped from V and 4 bases from J, the junction kept 5 bases outside the gene matches. The CDR3 is 14 residues long. Written as DNA, the CDR3 is TGTGCCAGCAGTTACAGGCGGGAGCGGTACGAGCAGTACTTC. It codes for CASSYRRERYEQYF.

The chain carries TRBV19 and TRBJ1-5, with D possibly being TRBD1 (5 bases). Germline loops: CDR1 LNHDA, CDR2 SQIVND (reference sequence). The CDR3 covers 15 residues. Trimming removed 3 bases from V and 2 bases from J, with 11 bases in between. In DNA form, the CDR3 reads TGTGCCAGTAGTATCGTAGGAGGGGGCAATCAGCCCCAGCATTTT. Translation gives CASSIVGGGNQPQHF.

The J gene is TRBJ2-1, the V gene TRBV6-6; weak D call: TRBD1 (5 bases). CDR1 and CDR2 from the germline V gene are MNHNY and SVGAGI (reference sequence). CDR3 length: 15 amino acids. Trimming cost V 6 bases and J 5 bases, with 17 bases left between them. The CDR3 DNA reads as TGTGCCAGCAGAGCTGGGGCTGGTCGGGACAATGAGCAGTTCTTC. Translating it yields CASRAGAGRDNEQFF.

This clone was picked up one time. The chain has TRBV13 and TRBJ2-7; 8 bases align to TRBD2. Germline V lookup: CDR1 PRHDT, CDR2 FYEKMQ (reference sequence). This CDR3 has 17 residues. With 4 bases clipped from V and 7 bases from J, the junction kept 18 bases outside the gene matches. CDR3 amino acids: CASSSHGGSGKSGEQYF. Here the CDR3 DNA reads TGTGCCAGCAGCTCCCACGGGGGTAGCGGGAAATCGGGTGAGCAGTACTTC.

This clone was counted between two and nine times. This rearrangement joins TRBV11-2 to TRBJ2-7; D possibly corresponds to TRBD2 (6 bases). Germline assignment: CDR1 SGHAT and CDR2 FQNNGV. CDR3 length: 14 residues. The V gene lost 4 bases and the J gene lost 3 bases, with 13 bases spanning the gap. The CDR3 reads CASSSRSGDYEQYF. The DNA of the CDR3 is TGTGCCAGCAGCTCCCGGTCGGGGGACTACGAGCAGTACTTC.

This rearrangement joins TRBV29-1 to TRBJ1-3; tentatively, D is TRBD1 (6 bases). Germline V gene lookup returns CDR1 SQVTM and CDR2 ANQGSEA. This CDR3 is 15 amino acids long. V was cut by 3 bases and J by 2 bases, with 14 bases left in between. CDR3 protein: CSVDMTGTTGNTIYF. The CDR3 DNA reads as TGCAGCGTTGACATGACAGGAACGACTGGAAACACCATATATTTT. Looking up the rest from reference TRBV29-1 and TRBJ1-3 gives the full variable domain: SAVISQKPSRDICQRGTSLTIQCQVDSQVTMMFWYRQQPGQSLTLIATANQGSEATYESGFVIDKFPISRPNLTFSTLTVSNMSPEDSSIYLCSVDMTGTTGNTIYFGEGSWLTVV.

The chain carries TRBV7-9 and TRBJ2-5, with 7 nucleotides matching TRBD1. V shed 7 bases and J 3 bases; nucleotides not matched to a gene: 17. The V gene's germline CDR1 is SEHNR and CDR2 FQNEAQ (reference sequence). The CDR3 length is 17 residues. CDR3 sequence: CASTKQGPNRGEETQYF. The CDR3 nucleotides read TGTGCCAGCACCAAGCAAGGCCCCAACAGGGGAGAAGAGACCCAGTACTTC.

This chain uses TRBV29-1 with TRBJ2-3, with D unresolved. Germline values: CDR1 SQVTM, CDR2 ANQGSEA. Trimming took off 4 bases at V and 3 bases at J, with 8 bases between the two ends. There are 12 residues in the CDR3. CDR3 in DNA: TGCAGCGTTGGGGCCCGTACAGATACGCAGTATTTT. Translation gives CSVGARTDTQYF.